This T cell receptor (beta chain) was captured by sequencing in a study of beta chain features in type 1 diabetes. About the study: Investigators examined 85 million to 110 million sorted cells across all samples.

Of note for this clone: What it binds is unknown.

The sequenced template was cDNA made from the entire isolated RNA. Clones were sequenced by immunoSEQ multiplex PCR, and TCRdb holds only the in-frame ones, with some missing. The sample has roughly 350,000 clones; around 9.6% are singletons. The CDR3 runs 14 residues. Per the germline V gene, CDR1 is SEHNR and CDR2 is FQNEAQ (reference sequence). Trimming took off 3 bases at V and 3 bases at J, with 9 bases between the two ends. Study results and caveats: Among patients with Type 1 diabetes, TCRB CDR3s were moderately but significantly shorter in every one of the four CD4+ subsets. Comparison showed that naive, central memory and Treg TCRB repertoires appeared more similar among patients than among healthy donors.

The sequence came from a man aged 25 to 45 with type 1 diabetes. Sequencing used central memory CD4+ T cells from blood. The chain has TRBV7-9 and TRBJ1-3, with D possibly TRBD1 on 5 matching bases. CDR3 protein: CASSLGLDGNTIYF. CDR3 nucleotide sequence: TGTGCCAGCAGCTTGGGACTGGATGGAAACACCATATATTTT.